Below, one T cell receptor beta chain is given with its context. This record belongs to a study of patients and donors after allogeneic stem cell transplantation. MiXCR, applied by TCRdb to the RT-PCR reads, yields one record per CDR3 protein. The data contain about 90,000 distinct CDR3 sequences, about 48% of them seen just once; the ten biggest clones take up roughly 64%. Germline loops: CDR1 LGHNA, CDR2 YSLEER. The length of the CDR3 is 15 residues. Trimming removed 2 bases from V and 3 bases from J, with 11 bases in between. The clonotype comes from a human donor who was either an allogeneic HSCT recipient or a stem cell or donor lymphocyte infusion donor (not recorded which). It is not recorded whose cells these are; they may come from a transplant donor. The sequencing input was blood, either unsorted or a sorted T cell fraction (not recorded which). V gene TRBV4-3 combines with J gene TRBJ2-1; perhaps D is TRBD1 or TRBD2 (6 bases each). In nucleotides, the CDR3 is TGCGCCAGCAGCCAACTGAAGGGGGGCTACAATGAGCAGTTCTTC. Translation: CASSQLKGGYNEQFF.